Listed here is a single T cell receptor beta chain. What it binds is unknown. MiXCR, run by TCRdb on the 5' RACE reads, gives a single entry per CDR3 protein. The sample has 400,000 to 450,000 distinct CDR3 sequences, 17% seen once. These data originate in a study of CD8 T cells in ankylosing spondylitis. General study points: Seemingly characteristic of ankylosing spondylitis blood was a TCR beta motif consisting of eight highly homologous variants. The authors reported significant enrichment of disease-linked clones in matched ankylosing spondylitis synovial fluid.

Deletions cut 2 bases from V and 3 bases from J, with 14 bases between. This CDR3 comprises 15 residues. Germline lookup yields CDR1 SGHAT and CDR2 FQNNGV. The gene calls are TRBV11-2 and TRBJ2-7; D perhaps matches TRBD1 (5 bases). This TCR was sampled from a male donor with ankylosing spondylitis. Sequencing was carried out using blood, either unsorted or a sorted T cell fraction (not recorded which). CDR3 protein: CASSLRQDNIYEQYF. The CDR3 DNA follows: TGTGCCAGCAGCTTAAGGCAGGACAACATCTACGAGCAGTACTTC.